One and the same sample provided the 24 T cell receptor beta chains below, sequenced in a study of control samples from healthy donors and cancer patients. TCRdb's copy holds only in-frame clones and misses some; the assay was immunoSEQ multiplex PCR. The profile covers roughly 76,000 clones, with about 93% appearing a single time and 4.5% to 5.5% taken by the ten largest. Sequenced input: blood. These receptors came from a woman aged 18-29 years in good health.

The chain carries TRBV5-1 and TRBJ2-4; no clear D. The length of the CDR3 is 16 residues. Trimming pared 0 bases from V and 6 bases from J, leaving 16 bases between. CDR1 is SGHRS and CDR2 is YFSETQ in the germline V gene. CDR3 coding DNA: TGCGCCAGCAGCTTGGATCGAGTGGGTTTAGGAAACATTCAGTACTTC. Its protein is CASSLDRVGLGNIQYF. The complete variable domain, with remaining parts taken from reference TRBV5-1 and TRBJ2-4, reads KAGVTQTPRYLIKTRGQQVTLSCSPISGHRSVSWYQQTPGQGLQFLFEYFSETQRNKGNFPGRFSGRQFSNSRSEMNVSTLELGDSALYLCASSLDRVGLGNIQYFGAGTRLSVL.

The V and J genes are TRBV10-3 and TRBJ1-2, with 9 positions matching TRBD1. The CDR3 is 14 residues long. J lost 9 bases, V lost 6 bases, and 11 bases had no gene match. CDR1 and CDR2 (germline): ENHRY, SYGVKD. The CDR3 is CAISDTGTGFSYTF. CDR3 nucleotide sequence: TGTGCCATCAGCGACACCGGGACAGGGTTTAGCTACACCTTC.

The genes are TRBV7-2 and TRBJ2-1, with unresolved D. This CDR3 contains 14 residues. V was cut by 4 bases and J by 0 bases, with 7 bases left in between. Germline CDR1 reads SGHTA; CDR2 reads FQGNSA. In DNA form, the CDR3 reads TGTGCCAGCAGCTGGGCAGGCTCCTACAATGAGCAGTTCTTC. Translating gives CASSWAGSYNEQFF.

The gene calls are TRBV18 and TRBJ1-3, with 7 nucleotides matching TRBD1. V was pared by 3 bases and J by 0 bases, with 5 bases of the junction left unmatched. Germline values: CDR1 KGHSH, CDR2 LQKENI. The length of the CDR3 is 16 residues. The CDR3 sequence is CASSPTGTGSGNTIYF. The DNA for the CDR3 is TGTGCCAGCTCACCGACAGGGACGGGCTCTGGAAACACCATATATTTT. Supplemented by reference TRBV18 and TRBJ1-3, the full variable domain reads NAGVMQNPRHLVRRRGQEARLRCSPMKGHSHVYWYRQLPEEGLKFMVYLQKENIIDESGMPKERFSAEFPKEGPSILRIQQVVRGDSAAYFCASSPTGTGSGNTIYFGEGSWLTVV.

The chain has TRBV4-3 and TRBJ2-3, with 9 bases matching TRBD2. The CDR3 runs to 15 residues. Germline V gives CDR1 LGHNA, CDR2 YSLEER. The V gene end was trimmed by 3 bases and the J gene end by 0 bases; junction bases not matched to a gene: 1. The DNA of the CDR3 is TGCGCCAGCAGCCAGACTAGCGGTAGCACAGATACGCAGTATTTT. Translated: CASSQTSGSTDTQYF.

The chain employs TRBV6-5 and TRBJ1-1, with D unclear. The CDR3 covers 13 residues. The germline V and J ends were trimmed by 6 bases and 5 bases, with 13 bases remaining between them. The germline V gene encodes CDR1 MNHEY and CDR2 SVGAGI. CDR3 sequence (DNA): TGTGCCAGCAGCCGCCAAGGAGAGACTGAAGCTTTCTTT. Translated: CASSRQGETEAFF.

A single count supports this clone. CDR3 in amino acids: CASSPREHYEQYF. The DNA for the CDR3 is TGTGCCAGCAGCCCGAGGGAACACTACGAGCAGTACTTC. This chain connects TRBV7-6 to TRBJ2-7, with D possibly matching TRBD2 (5 bases). The CDR3 is made up of 13 amino acids. The germline CDR1 and CDR2 sequences are SGHVS and FNYEAQ. Trimming took 5 bases from V and 3 from J, leaving 11 bases between them. The entire variable domain, with the rest obtained from reference TRBV7-6 and TRBJ2-7, is as follows: GAGVSQSPRYKVTKRGQDVALRCDPISGHVSLYWYRQALGQGPEFLTYFNYEAQQDKSGLPNDRFSAERPEGSISTLTIQRTEQRDSAMYRCASSPREHYEQYFGPGTRLTVT.

The chain uses TRBV18 and TRBJ1-2; 7 positions match TRBD1. The germline CDR1 and CDR2 sequences are KGHSH and LQKENI. The CDR3 runs to 15 residues. V shed 3 bases and J 5 bases; nucleotides not matched to a gene: 9. CDR3 nucleotides: TGTGCCAGCTCACCGAACGACAGGGAGTCTTATGGCTACACCTTC. It yields the protein CASSPNDRESYGYTF.

This clone was detected once. V is TRBV18 and J is TRBJ2-5; no firm D call. Between the trimmed V and J ends, which lost 3 bases and 5 bases, there was a span of 10 bases. The CDR3 covers 13 residues. From germline, CDR1 is KGHSH and CDR2 LQKENI. The CDR3 sequence: CASSPPLRETQYF. The CDR3 bases are TGTGCCAGCTCACCTCCCTTGAGGGAGACCCAGTACTTC. The full variable domain, in which reference TRBV18 and TRBJ2-5 provide the parts outside the CDR3, is NAGVMQNPRHLVRRRGQEARLRCSPMKGHSHVYWYRQLPEEGLKFMVYLQKENIIDESGMPKERFSAEFPKEGPSILRIQQVVRGDSAAYFCASSPPLRETQYFGPGTRLLVL.

Here the CDR3 reads CASSPGTSGSSYNEQFF. The CDR3 DNA follows: TGTGCCAGCAGTCCCGGGACTAGCGGGAGCTCCTACAATGAGCAGTTCTTC. The chain links TRBV27 to TRBJ2-1; 14 nucleotides align to TRBD2. CDR1 MNHEY and CDR2 SMNVEV come from the germline V gene (reference sequence). V dropped 5 bases and J dropped 0; count of bases not matched to a gene: 3. There are 17 residues in the CDR3.

This rearrangement joins TRBV7-9 to TRBJ2-3; D uncertain. This CDR3 is built from 15 residues. With 1 base removed from V and 2 bases from J, the gap between germline ends came to 10 bases. Germline CDR1 and CDR2: SEHNR and FQNEAQ (reference sequence). DNA for the CDR3: TGTGCCAGCAGCTTAGGTCTGAGAGACACAGATACGCAGTATTTT. Its translation is CASSLGLRDTDTQYF.

The chain couples TRBV14 to TRBJ2-5; no firm D call. Germline CDR1 SGHDN, CDR2 FVKESK. V was shortened by 4 bases and J by 7 bases, with 16 bases between the two germline ends. The CDR3 has 14 residues. The CDR3 DNA reads TGTGCCAGCAGCCCCCCCTTGGCAGACGCGACCCAGTACTTC. It yields the protein CASSPPLADATQYF.

In DNA, the CDR3 is TGTGCCAGCAGACGCCACAGGGATTCACCCCTCCACTTT. Amino acids: CASRRHRDSPLHF. This sequence joins TRBV6-5 and TRBJ1-6; maybe TRBD1 (6 bases). Looked up from germline, CDR1 is MNHEY and CDR2 is SVGAGI. The V end lost 6 bases, the J end lost 8 bases, and 11 bases lay between the germline ends. The CDR3 consists of 13 residues.

The chain recombines TRBV19 with TRBJ2-7; D unresolved. Germline V gene data show CDR1 as LNHDA and CDR2 as SQIVND (reference sequence). V shed 4 bases and J shed 1 base, with 11 bases lying between them. The CDR3 sequence is 14 residues long. DNA of the CDR3: TGTGCCAGTAGTAAGCAGGAAGAGTCCTACGAGCAGTACTTC. This encodes CASSKQEESYEQYF.

This sequence joins TRBV6-1 and TRBJ2-7; 7 bases are shared with TRBD2. CDR1 and CDR2 from the germline V gene are MNHNS and SASEGT. The CDR3 runs 14 residues. V was pared by 2 bases and J by 9 bases, with 10 bases of the junction left unmatched. The CDR3 sequence is CASSETRLAVGQYF. The CDR3 nucleotides are TGTGCCAGCAGTGAAACCAGGCTAGCGGTCGGGCAGTACTTC.

The V gene is TRBV5-4, the J gene TRBJ2-7; 7 bases map to TRBD2. The CDR3 is 13 amino acids. The V gene end was trimmed by 0 bases and the J gene end by 5 bases; junction bases not matched to a gene: 2. Germline V gene sequence: CDR1 SGHNT, CDR2 YYREEE (reference sequence). The CDR3 region is CASSLVGGNEQYF. CDR3 nucleotide sequence: TGTGCCAGCAGCTTGGTGGGGGGGAACGAGCAGTACTTC.

The DNA of the CDR3 is TGTGCCAGCAGCTTATTTAGCTCTGGAAACACCATATATTTT. This codes for CASSLFSSGNTIYF. The V call is TRBV7-9, the J call TRBJ1-3; D is unresolved. The CDR3 loop spans 14 amino acids. The germline V gene has CDR1 SEHNR and CDR2 FQNEAQ (reference sequence). V dropped 2 bases and J dropped 0 bases, with 5 bases sitting between them.

This chain uses TRBV11-3 with TRBJ2-2, with TRBD2 matching over 10 bases. The germline V gene encodes CDR1 SGHNT and CDR2 YENEEA. There are 15 residues in the CDR3. Losses at the gene ends were 5 bases for V and 4 bases for J; bases not matched to a gene: 4. The CDR3 protein is CASSQIAGGTGELFF. Here the CDR3 DNA reads TGTGCCAGCAGCCAAATAGCGGGAGGCACCGGGGAGCTGTTTTTT.

The V and J genes are TRBV25-1 and TRBJ2-5; 7 bases fit TRBD1. With V trimmed by 3 bases and J by 2 bases, 9 bases remained unmatched. The germline V gene has CDR1 MGHDK and CDR2 SYGVNS. There are 16 residues in the CDR3. CDR3 residues: CASSERWDSRQETQYF. The CDR3 coding sequence is TGTGCCAGCAGTGAGCGCTGGGACAGTAGACAAGAGACCCAGTACTTC.

The chain has TRBV4-2 and TRBJ2-7; 9 bases line up with TRBD1. Germline CDR1 reads LGHNA; CDR2 reads YNFKEQ. V lost 0 bases to trimming and J lost 9 bases; unmatched junction nucleotides: 9. This CDR3 comprises 15 residues. CDR3 loop: CASSQEAGQGTVQYF. Written as DNA, the CDR3 is TGTGCCAGCAGCCAAGAGGCGGGACAGGGAACTGTGCAGTACTTC.

The chain recombines TRBV5-6 with TRBJ2-7; D call uncertain. The length of the CDR3 is 14 residues. The germline CDR1 and CDR2 sequences are SGHDT and YYEEEE. Trimming took off 2 bases at V and 0 bases at J, with 9 bases between the two ends. Written as DNA, the CDR3 is TGTGCCAGCAGCTTAGGTTGGGGCTCCTACGAGCAGTACTTC. This codes for CASSLGWGSYEQYF.

This chain connects TRBV4-1 to TRBJ2-7; D gene unclear. The V end lost 0 bases, the J end lost 3 bases, and 12 bases lay between the germline ends. Germline V gene sequence: CDR1 MGHRA, CDR2 YSYEKL. The CDR3 extends over 15 amino acids. Here the CDR3 DNA reads TGCGCCAGCAGCCAAGATCTTGTCCAGCGCTACGAGCAGTACTTC. Translation: CASSQDLVQRYEQYF.

The CDR3 is CASSLRRPQETQYF. The DNA for the CDR3 is TGTGCCAGCAGCTTACGGCGTCCCCAAGAGACCCAGTACTTC. The chain is built from TRBV11-2 and TRBJ2-5, with D unresolved. This CDR3 has 14 residues. Germline V gene sequence: CDR1 SGHAT, CDR2 FQNNGV. Deletions cut 2 bases from V and 1 base from J, with 8 bases between.

V is TRBV2 and J is TRBJ2-2; D is undetermined. Germline CDR1 SNHLY, CDR2 FYNNEI. The V end was cut by 7 bases, the J end by 5 bases, with 11 bases between. The CDR3 is made up of 13 amino acids. The CDR3 protein is CASKGSGTGELFF. The CDR3 DNA reads TGTGCCAGCAAGGGTAGTGGGACCGGGGAGCTGTTTTTT.